The 19 T cell receptor beta chains reported below all come from one sample, sequenced in a study of T-cell memory formation after mild COVID-19. TCRdb re-analysed the 5' RACE reads in MiXCR, keeping a single row per CDR3 protein. The sample contains 450,000 to 700,000 distinct CDR3 sequences, under 20% of which appear only once. The sequenced material came from PBMCs or a T cell subset sorted from them (not recorded which). These receptors came from an adult woman who had mild COVID-19 (a few samples of this study predate the infection). Cell type and time point are not known.

The rearrangement uses TRBV20-1 and TRBJ2-7, with TRBD1 matching over 7 bases. The CDR3 runs to 16 residues. The ends lost 0 bases at V and 0 bases at J; junction bases unmatched: 8. Germline V gene data show CDR1 as DFQATT and CDR2 as SNEGSKA (reference sequence). The CDR3 DNA sequence: TGCAGTGCTAGAGATTCGGGACAGCGTACCTCCTACGAGCAGTACTTC. Protein sequence: CSARDSGQRTSYEQYF.

The genes are TRBV7-9 and TRBJ2-3; 8 positions match TRBD1. The CDR3 runs 15 residues. Germline CDR1 and CDR2: SEHNR and FQNEAQ (reference sequence). The V and J ends lost 5 bases and 5 bases, in that order; junction bases with no gene match: 9. CDR3 protein: CASSLRDRRLDTQYF. DNA of the CDR3: TGTGCCAGCAGCCTCCGGGACAGGAGGTTAGATACGCAGTATTTT.

J is TRBJ2-7 and V is TRBV7-9; TRBD2 aligns across 8 bases. Germline assignment: CDR1 SEHNR and CDR2 FQNEAQ (reference sequence). The CDR3 runs to 15 residues. V shed 5 bases and J 7 bases; nucleotides not matched to a gene: 13. In nucleotides, the CDR3 is TGTGCCAGCAGCCCTCGGCCAGCGGGAGTATATGAGCAGTACTTC. Its protein product is CASSPRPAGVYEQYF.

The CDR3 sequence is CAWSVAGGGGEQFF. The CDR3 bases are TGTGCCTGGAGTGTGGCAGGGGGGGGTGGTGAGCAGTTCTTC. The V call is TRBV30, the J call TRBJ2-1; perhaps D is TRBD1 or TRBD2 (7 bases each). V dropped 0 bases and J dropped 9 bases, with 15 bases sitting between them. This CDR3 is built from 14 residues. Germline V lookup: CDR1 GTSNPN, CDR2 SVGIG (reference sequence).

This clonotype was seen a handful of times. This rearrangement joins TRBV15 to TRBJ1-1, with TRBD1 as a possible D gene (6 bases). Trimming pared 0 bases from V and 11 bases from J, leaving 22 bases between. CDR1 is LNHNV and CDR2 is YYDKDF in the germline V gene (reference sequence). The CDR3 spans 16 residues. As DNA, the CDR3 is TGTGCCACCAGCAGAGATGCGGGGGGCAACCAAAATTGGGCTTTCTTT. This sequence encodes CATSRDAGGNQNWAFF.

This clonotype was picked up many times. DNA of the CDR3: TGTGCCAGCAGTGAGGCAGATACGCAGTATTTT. Translated, it gives CASSEADTQYF. The J gene is TRBJ2-3, the V gene TRBV2; unclear D gene. The ends were cut back, 3 bases at V and 4 bases at J, with 2 bases in the middle. The V gene's germline CDR1 is SNHLY and CDR2 FYNNEI. The CDR3 contains 11 residues.

This chain links TRBV12-3 or TRBV12-4 with TRBJ1-2, with 9 positions matching TRBD1. This CDR3 comprises 14 residues. Losses at the gene ends were 5 bases for V and 5 bases for J; bases not matched to a gene: 6. CDR3: CASSGTGRVYGYTF. CDR3 DNA: TGTGCCAGCAGTGGGACAGGGAGAGTATATGGCTACACCTTC.

There are a few counts of this clonotype. This sequence joins TRBV7-6 and TRBJ2-5; no firm D call. The germline CDR1 and CDR2 sequences are SGHVS and FNYEAQ. The CDR3 is 13 residues long. Trimming shortened V by 5 bases and J by 5 bases, and 12 bases separated the two germline ends. CDR3 in amino acids: CASSPDVGETQYF. DNA for the CDR3: TGTGCCAGCAGCCCAGATGTGGGGGAGACCCAGTACTTC.

This clonotype was recorded many times. The V gene is TRBV11-2, the J gene TRBJ2-2; D gene uncertain. V lost 6 bases and J lost 1, with 9 bases in between. Germline CDR1 and CDR2: SGHAT and FQNNGV. This CDR3 has 14 amino acids. CDR3 sequence (DNA): TGTGCCAGCAGGCACCCAGTGAACACCGGGGAGCTGTTTTTT. Its protein is CASRHPVNTGELFF.

There are a few counts of this clonotype. CDR3 amino acids: CAISPRGPNYGYTF. As DNA, the CDR3 is TGTGCCATCAGCCCTCGGGGACCCAACTATGGCTACACCTTC. V and J are TRBV10-3 and TRBJ1-2, with TRBD1 as a possible D gene (5 bases). This CDR3 contains 14 residues. V lost 6 bases, J lost 2 bases, and 13 bases lay in between. Per germline, CDR1 ENHRY and CDR2 SYGVKD.

The chain has TRBV6-2 or TRBV6-3 and TRBJ1-2, with D maybe TRBD1 (6 bases). This CDR3 comprises 14 residues. Germline CDR1 and CDR2: MNHEY and SVGEGT. V was pared by 2 bases and J by 4 bases, with 11 bases between. The CDR3 region has the DNA TGTGCCAGCAGTTACAGTCCACAGGGCTATGGCTACACCTTC. This codes for CASSYSPQGYGYTF.

The chain recombines TRBV5-4 with TRBJ2-3; TRBD2 agrees at 10 bases. The J segment lost 4 bases and the V segment lost 5 bases, leaving 4 bases of the junction unmatched. The germline V gene encodes CDR1 SGHNT and CDR2 YYREEE (reference sequence). The CDR3 length is 14 residues. The CDR3 bases are TGTGCCAGCAGAGCGGGGGGGCCATCAGATACGCAGTATTTT. It specifies CASRAGGPSDTQYF.

The chain couples TRBV6-5 to TRBJ1-2; TRBD1 matches at 7 bases. V was clipped by 2 bases and J by 6 bases; unmatched bases: 15. The germline V gene encodes CDR1 MNHEY and CDR2 SVGAGI. The CDR3 spans 17 residues. This chain's CDR3 is CASSYTIPRGGADGYTF. The DNA for the CDR3 is TGTGCCAGCAGTTACACCATCCCGCGAGGGGGCGCGGATGGCTACACCTTC.

This clonotype has a handful of counts. CDR3 DNA sequence: TGTGCCAGCAGCTTTGCGGGGTCCTACCTTTACTACGAGCAGTACTTC. The encoded protein is CASSFAGSYLYYEQYF. V gene TRBV5-4 combines with J gene TRBJ2-7; tentative D call: TRBD2 (6 bases). The CDR3 contains 16 residues. CDR1 and CDR2 from the germline V gene are SGHNT and YYREEE (reference sequence). V lost 2 bases, J lost 3 bases, and 18 bases lay in between.

This clonotype was seen a handful of times. The V and J genes are TRBV5-1 and TRBJ2-1; 14 bases are shared with TRBD2. This CDR3 spans 18 amino acids. CDR1 and CDR2 from the germline V gene are SGHRS and YFSETQ. J was trimmed by 11 bases and V by 3 bases; bases with no gene match: 16. CDR3 amino acids: CASSSPGLAGARTPKQFF. The DNA for the CDR3 is TGCGCCAGCAGCTCACCGGGACTAGCGGGAGCGAGAACCCCTAAGCAGTTCTTC.

The CDR3 DNA sequence: TGTGCCAGCAGCGGTAACCTAGCGGAACAAGAGACCCAGTACTTC. It yields the protein CASSGNLAEQETQYF. The chain employs TRBV7-9 and TRBJ2-5; TRBD2 agrees at 7 bases. CDR1 is SEHNR and CDR2 is FQNEAQ in the germline V gene (reference sequence). The CDR3 length is 15 residues. V lost 5 bases, J lost 2 bases, and 8 bases stayed unmatched.

The CDR3 sequence: CASSQPGLADYEQYF. CDR3 coding DNA: TGCGCCAGCAGCCAGCCGGGACTAGCGGACTACGAGCAGTACTTC. This sequence joins TRBV4-1 and TRBJ2-7; 11 bases line up with TRBD2. The J segment lost 3 bases and the V segment lost 3 bases, leaving 4 bases of the junction unmatched. Germline V lookup: CDR1 MGHRA, CDR2 YSYEKL. CDR3 size: 15 residues.

This clonotype was counted only a few times. The chain employs TRBV10-3 and TRBJ2-1, with a weak D call TRBD2 (5 bases). V dropped 8 bases and J dropped 9 bases, with 17 bases sitting between them. The CDR3 contains 13 residues. Per germline, CDR1 ENHRY and CDR2 SYGVKD. The CDR3 protein is CAIGEFMGSEQFF. In nucleotides, the CDR3 is TGTGCCATCGGAGAGTTTATGGGGAGTGAGCAGTTCTTC.

The CDR3 loop reads CASSFPRAKGTGRNTEAFF. CDR3 nucleotide sequence: TGTGCCAGCAGTTTCCCCCGGGCAAAGGGGACAGGGAGGAACACTGAAGCTTTCTTT. This chain connects TRBV12-3 or TRBV12-4 to TRBJ1-1, with TRBD1 matching 9 bases. The CDR3 is 19 amino acids. Trimming took 3 bases from V and 1 from J; bases not matched to a gene: 15.